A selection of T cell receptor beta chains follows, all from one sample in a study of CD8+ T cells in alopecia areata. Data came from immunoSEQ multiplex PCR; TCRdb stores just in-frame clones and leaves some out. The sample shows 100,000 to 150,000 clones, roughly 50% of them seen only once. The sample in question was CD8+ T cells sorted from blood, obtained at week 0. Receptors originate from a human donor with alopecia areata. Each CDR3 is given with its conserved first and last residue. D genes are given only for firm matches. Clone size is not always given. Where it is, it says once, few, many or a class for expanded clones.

TGCGCCAGCAGCGACCGGGACAGCTCCATCTCTGGAAACACCATATATTTT,CASSDRDSSISGNTIYF,TRBD1,17,-,TRBV5-1,TRBJ1-3
TGTGCCAGCAGCCGGACAGTAGACGGGGAGCTGTTTTTT,CASSRTVDGELFF,-,13,-,TRBV7-9,TRBJ2-2
TGTGCCAGCAGCCCCTCGACAGGGACCCCGGTGAGAACTGAAGCTTTCTTT,CASSPSTGTPVRTEAFF,TRBD1,17,-,TRBV27,TRBJ1-1
TGCAGCGCCGGGACAGGGGACAACAATGAGCAGTTCTTC,CSAGTGDNNEQFF,TRBD1,13,few,TRBV29-1,TRBJ2-1
TGTGCCAGCAGCTTAGGACGGACAGGGGAATTGCGCTATGGCTACACCTTC,CASSLGRTGELRYGYTF,TRBD1,17,few,TRBV13,TRBJ1-2
TGTGCCAGCTCAGAAGGAGAAAACATTCAGTACTTC,CASSEGENIQYF,-,12,few,TRBV18,TRBJ2-4
TGTGCCAGCAGTTTCACTAGCGGGGGCCACAATGAGCAGTTCTTC,CASSFTSGGHNEQFF,TRBD2,15,-,TRBV27,TRBJ2-1
TGTGCCAGCAGCTTGGTGGGGGACGGCTACACCTTC,CASSLVGDGYTF,-,12,-,TRBV13,TRBJ1-2
TGCAGCGTTGCGATTCCCCGGTGGGGGACTAGCACAGATACGCAGTATTTT,CSVAIPRWGTSTDTQYF,-,17,-,TRBV29-1,TRBJ2-3
TGTGCCAGCAGTTTAGTGTGGGTACCAGCCTACGAGCAGTACTTC,CASSLVWVPAYEQYF,-,15,-,TRBV27,TRBJ2-7
TGTGCCACCCATTACGAGCAGTACTTC,CATHYEQYF,-,9,-,TRBV6-1,TRBJ2-7
TGTGCCACCAGCAGAGCCACCCTTAAGGGGACAGGGTTCCCCTACGAGCAGTACTTC,CATSRATLKGTGFPYEQYF,TRBD1,19,few,TRBV15,TRBJ2-7
TGTGCCACCAGCAAAGAGCGGGGGGTTCCCTACAATGAGCAGTTCTTC,CATSKERGVPYNEQFF,TRBD2,16,-,TRBV15,TRBJ2-1
TGTGCCAGCAGCGACCGGTCCGGGGAGCTGTTTTTT,CASSDRSGELFF,-,12,few,TRBV11-2,TRBJ2-2
TGTGCCAGCAGTTTAAGCTCGGGACAGTTGGATGGCTACACCTTC,CASSLSSGQLDGYTF,TRBD1,15,-,TRBV7-3,TRBJ1-2
TGTGCCATCAGTGAGTCGGTCCGCCCAGGAGCGGAACAAGAGACCCAGTACTTC,CAISESVRPGAEQETQYF,-,18,-,TRBV10-3,TRBJ2-5
TGTGCCAGCAGTGGGGACAGGGGATCCTACGAGCAGTACTTC,CASSGDRGSYEQYF,TRBD1,14,-,TRBV2,TRBJ2-7
TGCGCCAGCAGCTTGGTGGAGGGGGCCCTGCCGGAGCTGTTTTTT,CASSLVEGALPELFF,-,15,-,TRBV5-1,TRBJ2-2
TGCAGCGTCCTGGGACAGGGGGATGGGGCCAACGTCCTGACTTTC,CSVLGQGDGANVLTF,TRBD1,15,-,TRBV29-1,TRBJ2-6
TGTGCCAGCAGCACCTGGACAGGGAGGGCGGACGAGCAGTACTTC,CASSTWTGRADEQYF,-,15,few,TRBV5-4,TRBJ2-7
TGTGCCAGCAGCTTAGAAGGCTACTCCGAGACCCAGTACTTC,CASSLEGYSETQYF,-,14,-,TRBV11-2,TRBJ2-5
TGTGCCAGCAATGAGGGGACCGGGGAGCTGTTTTTT,CASNEGTGELFF,-,12,-,TRBV6-5,TRBJ2-2
TGCGCCAGCAGCTCAGGGGGAAGCACCTACGAGCAGTACTTC,CASSSGGSTYEQYF,TRBD1,14,-,TRBV5-1,TRBJ2-7
TGCGCCAGCAGCTTGGCGAGCGGTTTCCAAGAGACCCAGTACTTC,CASSLASGFQETQYF,-,15,-,TRBV5-1,TRBJ2-5
TGTGCCATCAGTGAAGGCCGAGGGGCGATAGATACGCAGTATTTT,CAISEGRGAIDTQYF,-,15,few,TRBV10-3,TRBJ2-3
TGCGCCAGCCACGCGGGGACACTGGGTGAAAAACTGTTTTTT,CASHAGTLGEKLFF,-,14,-,TRBV5-1,TRBJ1-4
TGTGCCAGCAGCCCCTTAGGAGCCCCTGAAGCTTTCTTT,CASSPLGAPEAFF,-,13,-,TRBV27,TRBJ1-1
TGCAGCGTTGATTACTTAGCGGGGGGGCGGGAGACCCAGTACTTC,CSVDYLAGGRETQYF,TRBD2,15,few,TRBV29-1,TRBJ2-5
TGTGCCAGCAGCTTAGTCGCGACGGGGGACTACGAGCAGTACTTC,CASSLVATGDYEQYF,-,15,few,TRBV7-9,TRBJ2-7
TGTGCCACGAAGGTCGGGTTGAGTACTGAAGCTTTCTTT,CATKVGLSTEAFF,-,13,-,TRBV5-6,TRBJ1-1
TGTGCCAGCGGACAGATCCCTGGACGGACCGGGGAGCTGTTTTTT,CASGQIPGRTGELFF,-,15,few,TRBV27,TRBJ2-2
TGTGCCAGCAGCTTTTCGGAGGGGGACACTGAAGCTTTCTTT,CASSFSEGDTEAFF,-,14,few,TRBV7-9,TRBJ1-1
TGTGCCACCAGCAGAGACTGGGTCAGCCCGGGGCGGGAGACCCAGTACTTC,CATSRDWVSPGRETQYF,-,17,-,TRBV15,TRBJ2-5
TGTGCCAGCAGTTACTCGACGGAATACGAGCAGTACTTC,CASSYSTEYEQYF,-,13,-,TRBV6-5,TRBJ2-7
TGTGCCAGCAGCCAAGATTCCCTTTTTGGAAACACCATATATTTT,CASSQDSLFGNTIYF,-,15,-,TRBV4-2,TRBJ1-3
TGTGCCAGCAGTTACTCAGGGAGTTGGGGAGATACGCAGTATTTT,CASSYSGSWGDTQYF,-,15,-,TRBV6-5,TRBJ2-3
TGCAGCGTTTTCCCCGCCGCGGCTCATTCCTACGAGCAGTACTTC,CSVFPAAAHSYEQYF,-,15,-,TRBV29-1,TRBJ2-7
TGTGCCAGCAGCTCAGCGGGGACGGTAAACTATGGCTACACCTTC,CASSSAGTVNYGYTF,-,15,-,TRBV9,TRBJ1-2
TGTGCCAGCAGCTTACCGGGCCAACCCTACGAGCAGTACTTC,CASSLPGQPYEQYF,-,14,-,TRBV13,TRBJ2-7
TGCAGCGTTGAAGGGGTAGGCGGACAGGGGGATCTGGAAGCCGGCTGGGATACGCAGTATTTT,CSVEGVGGQGDLEAGWDTQYF,TRBD1,21,once,TRBV29-1,TRBJ2-3
TGTGCCAGCAGGGGACAGCCTTCTGAAGCTTTCTTT,CASRGQPSEAFF,TRBD1,12,few,TRBV7-9,TRBJ1-1
TGTGCCAGCAGCTTGCAGGCAGGGTGGGACGAGCAGTACTTC,CASSLQAGWDEQYF,-,14,once,TRBV5-6,TRBJ2-7
TGTGCCAGCAGTGAATCTGTACTGAACACTGAAGCTTTCTTT,CASSESVLNTEAFF,-,14,-,TRBV25-1,TRBJ1-1
TGTGCCAGCAGTCCCCCGGGGAGGGAGTACGAGCAGTACTTC,CASSPPGREYEQYF,TRBD2,14,-,TRBV6-5,TRBJ2-7
TGTGCCAGCTCACCAGGGACTAGAGACAATGAGCAGTTCTTC,CASSPGTRDNEQFF,TRBD2,14,-,TRBV18,TRBJ2-1
TGTGCCAGCAGTTTATCGCTAGGGACACTTCAAGAGACCCAGTACTTC,CASSLSLGTLQETQYF,-,16,-,TRBV27,TRBJ2-5
TGTGCCAGCAGTTTATTCCGGAGTAGCACAGATACGCAGTATTTT,CASSLFRSSTDTQYF,-,15,-,TRBV27,TRBJ2-3
TGTGCCAGCAGGACAGGGGGAAGCAATCAGCCCCAGCATTTT,CASRTGGSNQPQHF,TRBD1,14,-,TRBV2,TRBJ1-5
TGCGCCAGCAGCTTAGGGGAGGGTGAGCAGTTCTTC,CASSLGEGEQFF,TRBD2,12,-,TRBV5-1,TRBJ2-1
TGTGCCAGCAGCGTAGGGACAGGAGTGAACACTGAAGCTTTCTTT,CASSVGTGVNTEAFF,TRBD1,15,once,TRBV9,TRBJ1-1
TGTGCCAGCAGTTTAGGGGGCGGCACAGATACGCAGTATTTT,CASSLGGGTDTQYF,-,14,-,TRBV27,TRBJ2-3
TGTGCCAGCAGTAGACTTAGGGACTCTCTCCAAGAGACCCAGTACTTC,CASSRLRDSLQETQYF,-,16,few,TRBV7-8,TRBJ2-5
TGTGCCAGCAGCTTGACAGGGAGTAGTCAGCCCCAGCATTTT,CASSLTGSSQPQHF,TRBD1,14,-,TRBV6-5,TRBJ1-5
TGTGCCAGCAGTATCCGGGATACGCAGTATTTT,CASSIRDTQYF,-,11,-,TRBV27,TRBJ2-3
TGTGCCAGCAGCTTCCCCACGGAGGGCCACTATGGCTACACCTTC,CASSFPTEGHYGYTF,-,15,-,TRBV5-6,TRBJ1-2
TGTGCCAGTAGTTTCAACAATCAGCCCCAGCATTTT,CASSFNNQPQHF,-,12,-,TRBV19,TRBJ1-5
TGCGCCAGCAGCGTCAACAGGGAGTTTAGCTATGGCTACACCTTC,CASSVNREFSYGYTF,-,15,-,TRBV5-1,TRBJ1-2